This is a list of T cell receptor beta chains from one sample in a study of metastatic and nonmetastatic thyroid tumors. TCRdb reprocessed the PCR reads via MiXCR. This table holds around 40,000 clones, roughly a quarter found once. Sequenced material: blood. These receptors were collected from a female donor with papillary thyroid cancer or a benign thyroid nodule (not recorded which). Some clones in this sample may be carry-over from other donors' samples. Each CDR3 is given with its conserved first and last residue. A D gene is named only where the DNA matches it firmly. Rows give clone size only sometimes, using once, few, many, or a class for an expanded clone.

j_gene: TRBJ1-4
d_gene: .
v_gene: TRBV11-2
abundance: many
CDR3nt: TGTGCCAGCAGCCCAGGGTCGGTTCCAACTAATGAAAAACTGTTTTTT
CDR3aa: CASSPGSVPTNEKLFF

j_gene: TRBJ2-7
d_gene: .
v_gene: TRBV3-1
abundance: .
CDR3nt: TGTGCCAGCAGCCAACATCATGCGGACGCCTACGAGCAGTACTTC
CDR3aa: CASSQHHADAYEQYF

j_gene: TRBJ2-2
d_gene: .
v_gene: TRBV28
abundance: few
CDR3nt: TGTGCCAGCAGTCCACACGGGGTGGACACCGGGGAGCTGTTCTTT
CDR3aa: CASSPHGVDTGELFF

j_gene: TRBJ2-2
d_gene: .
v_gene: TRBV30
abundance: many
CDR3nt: TGTGCCTGGAGTAGGACAGAGCGCACCGGGGAGCTGTTTTTT
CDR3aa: CAWSRTERTGELFF

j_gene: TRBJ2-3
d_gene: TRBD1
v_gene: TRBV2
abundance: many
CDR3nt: TGTGCCAGCAGCGAAACCCGGGACAGTTATACGCAGTATTTT
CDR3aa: CASSETRDSYTQYF

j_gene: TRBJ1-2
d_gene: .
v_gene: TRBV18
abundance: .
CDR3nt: TGTGCCAGCTCACGCCCCCAGAGTCCTGGCTACACCTTC
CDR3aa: CASSRPQSPGYTF

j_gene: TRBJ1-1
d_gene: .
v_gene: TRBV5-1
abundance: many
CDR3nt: TGCGCCAGCAGCTCAGCCGCGGGGGACACTGAAGCTTTCTTT
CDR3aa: CASSSAAGDTEAFF

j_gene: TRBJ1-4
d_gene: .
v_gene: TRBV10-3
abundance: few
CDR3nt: TGTGCCATCAGTGTCGGCGAGGGGGATGAAAAACTGTTTTTT
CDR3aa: CAISVGEGDEKLFF

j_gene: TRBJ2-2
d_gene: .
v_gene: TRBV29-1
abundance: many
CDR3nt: TGCAGCGCAGGGTCTTTCGGGGGGCTCCTCACCGGGGAGCTGTTTTTT
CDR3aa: CSAGSFGGLLTGELFF

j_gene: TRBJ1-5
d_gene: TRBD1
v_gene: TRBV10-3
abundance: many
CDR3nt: TGTGCCATCAGTAAGGCGGACAGGGGCAATCAGCCCCAGCATTTT
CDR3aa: CAISKADRGNQPQHF

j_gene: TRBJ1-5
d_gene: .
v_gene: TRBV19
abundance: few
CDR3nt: TGTGCCAGTAGTGGTAGGATGGATCAGCCCCAGCATTTT
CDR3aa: CASSGRMDQPQHF

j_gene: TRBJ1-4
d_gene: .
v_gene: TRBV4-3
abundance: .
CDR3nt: TGCGCCAGCAGCCAAGATCCCCAGGCAGCAACTAATGAAAAACTGTTTTTT
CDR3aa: CASSQDPQAATNEKLFF

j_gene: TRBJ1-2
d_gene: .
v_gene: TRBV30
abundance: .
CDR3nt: TGTGCCTGGGTCCCCCTGTTGCAACAGTCCTATGGCTACACCTTC
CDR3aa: CAWVPLLQQSYGYTF

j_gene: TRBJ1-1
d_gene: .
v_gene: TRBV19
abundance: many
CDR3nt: TGTGCCAGTAGTATTATAGAAAGGACTGAAGCTTTCTTT
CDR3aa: CASSIIERTEAFF

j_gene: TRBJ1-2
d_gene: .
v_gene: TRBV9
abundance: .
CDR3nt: TGTGCCAGCAGCGCTTCAGGGAATCCTAACTATGGCTACACCTTC
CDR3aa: CASSASGNPNYGYTF

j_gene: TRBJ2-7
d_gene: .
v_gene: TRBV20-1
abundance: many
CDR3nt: TGCAGTGCTAGATCGACACTAGACTACGAGCAGTACTTC
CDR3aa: CSARSTLDYEQYF

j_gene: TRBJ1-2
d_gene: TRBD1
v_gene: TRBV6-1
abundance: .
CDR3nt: TGTGCCAGCAGTGAAAGGGAGACAGGGGCTAACTATGGCTACACCTTC
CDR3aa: CASSERETGANYGYTF

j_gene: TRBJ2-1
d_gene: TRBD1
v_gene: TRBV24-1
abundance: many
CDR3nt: TGTGCCACCAGTGATTTTAATAGGTTTGGACAGGGGGCGCGTAATGAGCAGTTCTTC
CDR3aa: CATSDFNRFGQGARNEQFF

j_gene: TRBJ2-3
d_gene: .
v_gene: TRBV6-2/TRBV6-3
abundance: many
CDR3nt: TGTGCCAGCAGTTACTCGAAAGATACGCAGTATTTT
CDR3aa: CASSYSKDTQYF

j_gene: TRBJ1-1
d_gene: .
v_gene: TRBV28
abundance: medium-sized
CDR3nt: TGTGCCCTACAGGGTTTAAGCACTGAAGCTTTCTTT
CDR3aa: CALQGLSTEAFF

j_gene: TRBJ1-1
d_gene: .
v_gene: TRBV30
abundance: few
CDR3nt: TGTGCCTGGTCCAACCGACAGTTGATGAACACTGAAGCTTTCTTT
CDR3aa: CAWSNRQLMNTEAFF

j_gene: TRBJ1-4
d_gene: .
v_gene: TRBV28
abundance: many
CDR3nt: TGTGCCAGCAGTTTGCGACATGGGCGGGATGAAAAACTGTTTTTT
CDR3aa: CASSLRHGRDEKLFF

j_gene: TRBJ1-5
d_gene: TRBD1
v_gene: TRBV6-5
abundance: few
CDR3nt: TGTGCCAGCAGTTCTGGGACAGGGAGCAATCAGCCCCAGCATTTT
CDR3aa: CASSSGTGSNQPQHF

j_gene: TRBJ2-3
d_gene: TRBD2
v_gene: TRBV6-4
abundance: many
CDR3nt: TGTGCCAGCAGACTCGGGACTAGCAGCACAGATACGCAGTATTTT
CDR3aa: CASRLGTSSTDTQYF

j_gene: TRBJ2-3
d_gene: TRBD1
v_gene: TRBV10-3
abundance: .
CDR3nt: TGTGCCATCAGTGATGGGACAGGGACAGATACGCAGTATTTT
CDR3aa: CAISDGTGTDTQYF

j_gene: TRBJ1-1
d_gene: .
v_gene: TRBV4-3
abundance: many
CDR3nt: TGCGCCAGCAGCCAAGATCTGCACAGCATGAACACTGAAGCTTTCTTT
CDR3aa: CASSQDLHSMNTEAFF

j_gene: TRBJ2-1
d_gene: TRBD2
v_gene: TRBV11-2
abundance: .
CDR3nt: TGTGCCAGCAGCCCAAAACTAGCGGGAGCCTACAATGAGCAGTTCTTC
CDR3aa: CASSPKLAGAYNEQFF

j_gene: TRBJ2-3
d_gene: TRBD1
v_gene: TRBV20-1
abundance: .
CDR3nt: TGCAGTGCTAGTCCCGGGACAGGGGGCGATACGCAGTATTTT
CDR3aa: CSASPGTGGDTQYF

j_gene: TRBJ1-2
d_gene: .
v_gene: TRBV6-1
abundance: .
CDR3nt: TGTGCCAGCAGTGATTTTTCCGTCCCACCCATTTATGGCTACACCTTC
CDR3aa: CASSDFSVPPIYGYTF

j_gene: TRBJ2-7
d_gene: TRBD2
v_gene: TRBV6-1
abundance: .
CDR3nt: TGTGCCAGCAGTCTGCCGGGACTAGCGGGGTACGAGCAGTACTTC
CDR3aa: CASSLPGLAGYEQYF

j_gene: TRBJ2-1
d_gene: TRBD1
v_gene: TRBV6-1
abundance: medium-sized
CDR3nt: TGTGCCAGCACCTTTCAGGGGGTGAATGAGCAGTTCTTC
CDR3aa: CASTFQGVNEQFF

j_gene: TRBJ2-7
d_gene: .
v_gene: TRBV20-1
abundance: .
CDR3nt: TGCAGTGCTCCGGACATGCTCTACGAGCAGTACTTC
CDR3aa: CSAPDMLYEQYF

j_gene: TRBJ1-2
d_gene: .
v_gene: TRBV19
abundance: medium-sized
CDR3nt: TGTGCCAGTGTCGGGACACCTTATGGCTACACCTTC
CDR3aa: CASVGTPYGYTF

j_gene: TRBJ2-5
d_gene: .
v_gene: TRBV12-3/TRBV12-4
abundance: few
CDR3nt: TGTTCCAGCAGTCTCCGGCGGGGGACATGGTATACCCAGTACTTC
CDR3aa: CSSSLRRGTWYTQYF

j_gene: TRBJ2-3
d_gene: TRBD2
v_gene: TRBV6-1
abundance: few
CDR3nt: TGTGCCAGCAGTGTCGGGGGACTATTAGGGTATACAGATACGCAGTATTTT
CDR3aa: CASSVGGLLGYTDTQYF

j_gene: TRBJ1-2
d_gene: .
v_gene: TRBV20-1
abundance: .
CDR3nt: TGCAGTTCTTGGGAGCCTAGTCGCGGATGCTACACCTTC
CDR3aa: CSSWEPSRGCYTF

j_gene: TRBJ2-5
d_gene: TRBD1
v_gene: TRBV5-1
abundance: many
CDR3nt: TGCGCCAGCAGCTTCGGACAGGCACAAGAGACCCAGTACTTC
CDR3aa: CASSFGQAQETQYF

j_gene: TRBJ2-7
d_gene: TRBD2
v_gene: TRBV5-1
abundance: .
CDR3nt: TGCGCCAGCAGCTCGAGCCCACTAGCGGGGACATCCTACGAGCAGTACTTC
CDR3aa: CASSSSPLAGTSYEQYF

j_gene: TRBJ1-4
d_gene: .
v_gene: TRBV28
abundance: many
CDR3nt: TGTGCCAGCGCCGGACAAGAGCATGAAAAACTGTTTTTT
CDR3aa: CASAGQEHEKLFF

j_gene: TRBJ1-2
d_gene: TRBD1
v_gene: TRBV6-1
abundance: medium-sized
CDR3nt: TGTGCCAGCCACAGGGGCTATGGCTACACCTTC
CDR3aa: CASHRGYGYTF

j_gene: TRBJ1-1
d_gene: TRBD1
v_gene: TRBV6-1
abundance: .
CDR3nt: TGTGCCAGCAGTGAGACCACCGGGACAGTATCAGCTTTCTTT
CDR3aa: CASSETTGTVSAFF

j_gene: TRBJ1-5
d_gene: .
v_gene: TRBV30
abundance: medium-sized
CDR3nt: TGTGCCTGGGGAACGGGGGGCAATCAGCCCCAGCATTTT
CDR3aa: CAWGTGGNQPQHF

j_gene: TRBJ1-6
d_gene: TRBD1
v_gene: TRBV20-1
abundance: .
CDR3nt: TGCAGTGCCCCAGGGGGGACAGGGGGAAGTTCACCCCTCCACTTT
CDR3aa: CSAPGGTGGSSPLHF

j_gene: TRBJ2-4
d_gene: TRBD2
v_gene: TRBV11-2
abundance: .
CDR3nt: TGTTCCAGCAGCCCTCGACTAGCGGGTGGGATTCGCGCCAAAAACATTCAGTACTTC
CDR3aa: CSSSPRLAGGIRAKNIQYF

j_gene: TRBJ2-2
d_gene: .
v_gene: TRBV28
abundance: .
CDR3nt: TGTGCCAGCTTCGTTCCCAGGGGCAGGTCCGGGGAGCTGTTTTTT
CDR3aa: CASFVPRGRSGELFF

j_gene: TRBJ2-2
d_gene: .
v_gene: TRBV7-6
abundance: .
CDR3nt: TGTTCCAGCAGCTTAGTCCCCAGGGGGGTTACCGGGGAGCTGTTTTTT
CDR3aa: CSSSLVPRGVTGELFF

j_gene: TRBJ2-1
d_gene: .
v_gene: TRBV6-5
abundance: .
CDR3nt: TGTGCCAGCAGTTTTCCCCCAGTAGGACCCTACAATGAGCAGTTCTTC
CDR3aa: CASSFPPVGPYNEQFF

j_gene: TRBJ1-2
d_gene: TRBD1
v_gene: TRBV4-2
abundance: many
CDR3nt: TGTGCCAGCAGCCCGACAGGGTCCTATAATGGCTACACCTTC
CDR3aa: CASSPTGSYNGYTF

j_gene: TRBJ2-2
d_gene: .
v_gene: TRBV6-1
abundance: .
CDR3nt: TGTGCCAGCAGTGTACCCTCCGACACCGGGGAGCTGTTTTTT
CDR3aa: CASSVPSDTGELFF

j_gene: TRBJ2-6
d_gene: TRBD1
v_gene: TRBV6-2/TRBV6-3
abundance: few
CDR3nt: TGTGCCAGCGGCACAGGGGCAGGGGCCAACGTCCTGACTTTC
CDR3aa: CASGTGAGANVLTF

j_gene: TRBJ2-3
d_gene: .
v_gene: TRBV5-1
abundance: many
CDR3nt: TGCGCCAGCAGCTGGGGCCGGCCTTCAACAGATACGCAGTATTTT
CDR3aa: CASSWGRPSTDTQYF

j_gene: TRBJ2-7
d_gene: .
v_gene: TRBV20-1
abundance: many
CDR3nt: TGCAGTGCCAGACAGTCGTGGTTAGAATGGAGGGGCGAGCAGTACTTC
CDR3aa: CSARQSWLEWRGEQYF

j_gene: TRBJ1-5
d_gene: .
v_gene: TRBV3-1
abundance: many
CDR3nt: TGTGCCAGCAGCCAAGATAAAGGTCCTTATCAGCCCCAGCATTTT
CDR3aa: CASSQDKGPYQPQHF